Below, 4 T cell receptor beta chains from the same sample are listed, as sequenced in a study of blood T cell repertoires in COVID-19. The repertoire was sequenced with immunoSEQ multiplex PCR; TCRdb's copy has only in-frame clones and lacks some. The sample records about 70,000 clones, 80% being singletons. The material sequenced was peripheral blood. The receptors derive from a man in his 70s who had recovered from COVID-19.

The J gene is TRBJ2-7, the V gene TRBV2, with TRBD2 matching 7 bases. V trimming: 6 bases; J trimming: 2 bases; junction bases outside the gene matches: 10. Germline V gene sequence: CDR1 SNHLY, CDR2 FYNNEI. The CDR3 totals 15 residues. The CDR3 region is CASRSWGGLTYEQYF. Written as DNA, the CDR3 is TGTGCCAGCAGATCTTGGGGGGGACTGACCTACGAGCAGTACTTC.

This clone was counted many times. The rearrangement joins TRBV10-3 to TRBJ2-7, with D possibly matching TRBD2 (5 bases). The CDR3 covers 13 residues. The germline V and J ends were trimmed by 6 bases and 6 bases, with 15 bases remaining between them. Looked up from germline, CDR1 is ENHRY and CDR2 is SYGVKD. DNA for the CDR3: TGTGCCATCAGACGTCCCATTGAGGGCGAGCAGTACTTC. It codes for CAIRRPIEGEQYF.

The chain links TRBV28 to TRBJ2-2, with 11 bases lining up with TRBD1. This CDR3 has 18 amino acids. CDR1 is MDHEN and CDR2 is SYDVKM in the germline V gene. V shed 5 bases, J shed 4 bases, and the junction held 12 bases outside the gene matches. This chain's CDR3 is CASSPSFGTGGTTGELFF. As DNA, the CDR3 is TGTGCCAGCAGTCCGTCTTTCGGGACAGGGGGTACCACCGGGGAGCTGTTTTTT.

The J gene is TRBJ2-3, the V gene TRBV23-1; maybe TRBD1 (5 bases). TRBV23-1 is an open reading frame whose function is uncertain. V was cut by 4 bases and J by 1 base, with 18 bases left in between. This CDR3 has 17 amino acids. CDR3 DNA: TGCGCCAGCAGTCCCTCTTACCAGGGCCCCCGCACAGATACGCAGTATTTT. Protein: CASSPSYQGPRTDTQYF.